Below, one TCR beta chain is given with its context. As yet, its antigen is unknown. TCRdb keeps only in-frame clones here, not all; method: immunoSEQ multiplex PCR. This sample yields 55,000 to 75,000 clones, of which around 76% are seen a single time; approximately 3.7% belongs to the top ten. The CDR3 covers 15 residues. The germline gives CDR1 KGHDR, CDR2 SFDVKD. J was trimmed by 2 bases and V by 3 bases; bases with no gene match: 5. Using viral peptide pools, the ViraFEST assay grew out antigen-specific CD4+ T cells prior to sequencing. Following a roughly 10-day culture, CD4+ T cells were purified. The vaccine recipients had no prior SARS-CoV-2 infection, with negative nucleocapsid antibodies. These data are taken from a study of vaccination effects on CD4 cells after COVID-19. General study findings and limits: The study found that only 1 of 255 vaccine-induced clones from healthy vaccinees cross-reacted with common cold coronaviruses.

The rearrangement links TRBV24-1 to TRBJ2-5; 7 bases match TRBD1. The sample in question was CD4+ T cells from PBMCs cultured with HCoV-OC43 spike peptides, obtained before COVID-19 vaccination. Subset here: HCoV-OC43 spike overlapping peptide pool stimulation. This sequence originates from a human donor who received a COVID-19 vaccine. DNA of the CDR3: TGTGCCACCAGTGATGCAAGGGGGCCTCAAGAGACCCAGTACTTC. Translated, it gives CATSDARGPQETQYF.